Listed below are T cell receptor beta chains from one sample, sequenced in a study of T cell responses to AZD1222 COVID-19 vaccine. The data were produced by immunoSEQ multiplex PCR, yet TCRdb's version contains in-frame clones alone and is incomplete. In the table there are approximately 150,000 clones, approximately 88% of which are singletons. The sample was peripheral blood, taken 28 days after the second AZD1222 dose. The receptors were gathered from an adult who received the AZD1222 COVID-19 vaccine. CDR3s include the opening cysteine and the closing phenylalanine or tryptophan. A D gene is named only where the DNA matches it firmly. A row's size may be missing; if present it is once, few, many or a size class.

d_gene	len	abundance	v_gene	j_gene	CDR3aa	CDR3nt
.	12	.	TRBV7-9	TRBJ1-2	CASSLGGYGYTF	TGTGCCAGCAGCTTGGGCGGCTATGGCTACACCTTC
.	15	.	TRBV27	TRBJ2-7	CASSTTGFPTYEQYF	TGTGCCAGCAGCACCACCGGCTTCCCCACCTACGAGCAGTACTTC
.	14	.	TRBV12-5	TRBJ1-2	CASGRRAANYGYTF	TGTGCTAGTGGTCGCCGGGCGGCAAACTATGGCTACACCTTC
.	11	once	TRBV6-5	TRBJ1-1	CASTVNTEAFF	TGTGCCAGCACAGTGAACACTGAAGCTTTCTTT
.	15	.	TRBV6-1	TRBJ2-1	CASRGEVAYYNEQFF	TGTGCCAGCCGGGGTGAGGTAGCCTACTACAATGAGCAGTTCTTC
.	14	.	TRBV30	TRBJ2-5	CAWSATVYQETQYF	TGTGCCTGGAGCGCGACGGTATACCAAGAGACCCAGTACTTC
.	16	.	TRBV18	TRBJ1-5	CASSPRGGGFGQPQHF	TGTGCCAGCTCACCACGCGGAGGGGGGTTTGGTCAGCCCCAGCATTTT
TRBD1	14	.	TRBV9	TRBJ1-2	CASSVGDREYGYTF	TGTGCCAGCAGCGTAGGGGACAGGGAATATGGCTACACCTTC
.	12	.	TRBV3-1/TRBV3-2	TRBJ1-1	CASSPGTAEAFF	TGTGCCAGCAGCCCCGGGACCGCTGAAGCTTTCTTT
.	15	.	TRBV5-5	TRBJ1-4	CASSHRTSEWKKLFF	TGTGCCAGCAGCCATCGGACCTCAGAGTGGAAAAAACTGTTTTTT
.	16	few	TRBV7-2	TRBJ1-1	CASSYTNSRRSTEAFF	TGTGCCAGCAGCTACACTAACTCCCGCAGGTCGACTGAAGCTTTCTTT
.	15	.	TRBV6-4	TRBJ2-1	CASSGWGSSYNEQFF	TGTGCCAGCAGTGGATGGGGGAGCTCCTACAATGAGCAGTTCTTC
.	13	.	TRBV19	TRBJ1-4	CASSNRVGEKLFF	TGTGCCAGTAGTAACAGGGTTGGGGAAAAACTGTTTTTT
.	17	.	TRBV15	TRBJ2-2	CATSREKGRRNTGELFF	TGTGCCACCAGCAGAGAAAAGGGACGGCGGAACACCGGGGAGCTGTTTTTT
.	17	.	TRBV21-1	TRBJ2-3	CASSNRDFKFQRDTQYF	TGTGCCAGCAGCAACCGGGACTTCAAATTTCAGCGGGATACGCAGTATTTT
.	15	.	TRBV6-5	TRBJ2-2	CASRAPGQNTGELFF	TGTGCCAGCAGAGCACCGGGACAGAACACCGGGGAGCTGTTTTTT